The 25 T cell receptor beta chains presented below share a single source sample, sequenced in a study of T cells in Graves' hyperthyroidism and ophthalmopathy. Amplification of TCR beta CDR3 regions used RNA as the template. Initially, a first-round RT-PCR of the TCR CDR3 employed the HTBI primer set. TCRdb re-derived calls from the multiplex PCR reads in MiXCR, one entry per CDR3 protein. The sample holds hundreds of thousands of distinct CDR3 sequences; 14% to 15% are singletons and the top ten take roughly 13%. Sequenced input: blood. The origin of the receptors is a man in his late teens or twenties with Graves' ophthalmopathy.

A note on this clonotype: A single base separates this from a much larger clone, so it may be a read error. The CDR3 sequence: CATSRDRGSGGLFF. The CDR3 nucleotides read TGTGCCACCAGCAGAGATAGGGGGTCCGGGGGGCTGTTTTTT. The J gene is TRBJ2-2, the V gene TRBV15, with D perhaps matching TRBD1 or TRBD2 (6 bases each). Germline-derived CDR1 and CDR2 are LNHNV and YYDKDF (reference sequence). The CDR3 is 14 residues long.

This clonotype appeared many times. The CDR3 nucleotides are TGTGCCAGCAGTTTATGGACAGCGTATGGCTACACCTTC. This gives the protein CASSLWTAYGYTF. J is TRBJ1-2 and V is TRBV28, with D possibly being TRBD1 (5 bases). CDR1 is MDHEN and CDR2 is SYDVKM in the germline V gene. This CDR3 is 13 amino acids long. The V end lost 0 bases, the J end lost 5 bases, and 7 bases lay between the germline ends.

A few counts support this clonotype. The rearrangement uses TRBV5-1 and TRBJ1-1; tentatively, D is TRBD1 (5 bases). Trimming removed 1 base at V and 3 bases at J, with 13 bases between. The CDR3 is 15 amino acids. Germline CDR1 is SGHRS and CDR2 is YFSETQ. Here the CDR3 reads CASSLTRGPDTEAFF. The CDR3 DNA reads as TGCGCCAGCAGCTTGACTAGGGGCCCGGACACTGAAGCTTTCTTT.

The genes are TRBV12-3 or TRBV12-4 and TRBJ1-2, with 8 bases fitting TRBD1. The length of the CDR3 is 14 residues. The V gene end was trimmed by 7 bases and the J gene end by 6 bases; junction bases not matched to a gene: 10. The CDR3 sequence is CASTPRTGFDGYTF. The CDR3, as DNA: TGTGCCAGCACCCCCCGGACAGGGTTTGATGGCTACACCTTC.

In this sample, this clonotype turned up many times. The chain links TRBV15 to TRBJ2-2, with D tentatively TRBD1 (6 bases). Germline V lookup: CDR1 LNHNV, CDR2 YYDKDF (reference sequence). The CDR3 consists of 15 residues. With 4 bases removed from V and 5 bases from J, the gap between germline ends came to 14 bases. The CDR3 loop reads CATSKQTGVTGELFF. In DNA form, the CDR3 reads TGTGCCACCAGCAAACAGACAGGAGTGACCGGGGAGCTGTTTTTT.

This clonotype was found a few times. The V call is TRBV19, the J call TRBJ1-6; perhaps TRBD1 as D (6 bases). Trimming stripped 5 bases from V and 0 bases from J, with 14 bases between. Per germline, CDR1 LNHDA and CDR2 SQIVND (reference sequence). The CDR3 contains 17 residues. The DNA for the CDR3 is TGTGCCAGTAGTTTAGTGACAGGTAGCTCCTATAATTCACCCCTCCACTTT. Translating it yields CASSLVTGSSYNSPLHF. Combining the CDR3 with reference TRBV19 and TRBJ1-6 gives the whole variable domain DGGITQSPKYLFRKEGQNVTLSCEQNLNHDAMYWYRQDPGQGLRLIYYSQIVNDFQKGDIAEGYSVSREKKESFPLTVTSAQKNPTAFYLCASSLVTGSSYNSPLHFGNGTRLTVT.

This clonotype was seen at least ten times. The chain links TRBV11-2 to TRBJ2-2; D unresolved. Germline loops: CDR1 SGHAT, CDR2 FQNNGV. The V end was cut by 7 bases, the J end by 4 bases, with 10 bases between. The CDR3 spans 13 residues. CDR3 coding DNA: TGTGCCAGCACCCCCATCGGCACCGGGGAGCTGTTTTTT. Translated, it gives CASTPIGTGELFF.

This chain links TRBV13 with TRBJ1-6, with TRBD1 matching over 7 bases. Germline V lookup: CDR1 PRHDT, CDR2 FYEKMQ (reference sequence). The V segment lost 6 bases and the J segment 6 bases; nucleotides outside the gene matches: 8. The CDR3 totals 15 residues. The CDR3 coding sequence is TGTGCCAGCAGTTTCGGCGGGACAGTTAATTCACCCCTCCACTTT. Protein: CASSFGGTVNSPLHF.

This clonotype was counted at least ten times. This sequence joins TRBV15 and TRBJ2-7; no clear D gene. The CDR3 has 13 residues. The V and J ends lost 5 bases and 2 bases respectively, with 10 bases between them. The germline V gene encodes CDR1 LNHNV and CDR2 YYDKDF (reference sequence). The DNA of the CDR3 is TGTGCCACCAGCGACCGGTCCCCCTACGAGCAGTACTTC. Amino acid sequence: CATSDRSPYEQYF.

This clonotype has only a few counts. The V and J genes are TRBV5-1 and TRBJ1-2, with D uncertain. Germline V gene lookup returns CDR1 SGHRS and CDR2 YFSETQ. This CDR3 contains 14 residues. Between the trimmed V and J ends, which lost 5 bases and 2 bases, there was a span of 13 bases. CDR3 bases: TGCGCCAGCAGAGGAGGGTCAGCGAACTATGGCTACACCTTC. Residues: CASRGGSANYGYTF.

This clonotype showed up just a few times. This CDR3 reads CASSQVRTGTSGSSYEQYF. Here the CDR3 DNA reads TGTGCCAGCAGCCAAGTTCGTACCGGGACTAGCGGTAGCTCCTACGAGCAGTACTTC. The chain recombines TRBV4-2 with TRBJ2-7; TRBD2 matches at 11 bases. This CDR3 is built from 19 residues. Looked up from germline, CDR1 is LGHNA and CDR2 is YNFKEQ. Trimming removed 1 base from V and 0 bases from J; junction bases left unmatched: 11.

There are a few counts of this clonotype. The chain joins TRBV30 to TRBJ2-7, with TRBD1 as a possible D gene (5 bases). The germline gives CDR1 GTSNPN, CDR2 SVGIG (reference sequence). This CDR3 has 14 amino acids. The V gene lost 0 bases and the J gene lost 3 bases, with 12 bases spanning the gap. As DNA, the CDR3 is TGTGCCTGGAGTGTAATGGCAGGGAACTACGAGCAGTACTTC. Protein sequence: CAWSVMAGNYEQYF.

This clonotype was observed many times. The CDR3 loop reads CASSLSRDDGYTF. In DNA form, the CDR3 reads TGTGCCAGCAGCTTAAGCAGGGACGATGGCTACACCTTC. The chain joins TRBV7-8 to TRBJ1-2; D possibly corresponds to TRBD1 (5 bases). Germline values: CDR1 SGHVS, CDR2 FQNEAQ. The ends were cut back, 2 bases at V and 6 bases at J, with 10 bases in the middle. The CDR3 is 13 amino acids.

As concerns this clonotype: This may be a read error: a much more frequent sequence differs by one nucleotide. V and J are TRBV29-1 and TRBJ2-7; 7 bases fit TRBD1. This CDR3 region has 15 residues. Germline V lookup: CDR1 SQVTM, CDR2 ANQGSEA. CDR3 loop: CGVEDRAGGKDEQYF. The CDR3 DNA reads TGCGGCGTTGAAGATAGGGCAGGGGGAAAGGACGAGCAGTACTTC.

For this clonotype: Since a much larger clone is just one base distant, this may be a read error. V gene TRBV12-3 or TRBV12-4 combines with J gene TRBJ1-2; maybe TRBD1 (5 bases). The CDR3 has 15 amino acids. Trimming stripped 6 bases from V and 4 bases from J, with 18 bases between. This CDR3 reads CASSIRNRPFYGYTF. In DNA, the CDR3 is TGTGCCAGCAGCATCCGGAACAGGCCATTCTATGGCTACACCTTC.

This clonotype was counted many times. V gene TRBV4-2 combines with J gene TRBJ1-1, with a weak D call TRBD1 (5 bases). Germline-derived CDR1 and CDR2 are LGHNA and YNFKEQ. The CDR3 has 13 amino acids. V lost 6 bases and J 0 bases, leaving 8 bases between the germline ends. CDR3 nucleotides: TGTGCCAGCAGGGACAACTTGAACACTGAAGCTTTCTTT. Translated, it gives CASRDNLNTEAFF.

Worth noting for this clonotype: The junction departs from the called germline gene at one end, perhaps through a read error. The chain combines TRBV7-7 with TRBJ2-5, with TRBD2 matching over 10 bases. The CDR3 is 16 amino acids. Germline V CDR1 and CDR2: SSHAT, FNYEAQ (reference sequence). CDR3 bases: TGTGCTAGCAGCGCCATGGGCCTAGCGGGAGTGGAGACCCAGTGCTTC. It encodes CASSAMGLAGVETQCF.

This clonotype was seen many times. The chain links TRBV30 to TRBJ1-2; TRBD1 aligns across 9 bases. This CDR3 spans 12 amino acids. The V gene end was trimmed by 6 bases and the J gene end by 2 bases; junction bases not matched to a gene: 1. Germline V gene lookup returns CDR1 GTSNPN and CDR2 SVGIG (reference sequence). This chain's CDR3 is CACGQGNYGYTF. The CDR3 region has the DNA TGTGCCTGCGGACAGGGGAACTATGGCTACACCTTC.

This clonotype has ten or more counts. The gene calls are TRBV2 and TRBJ2-7; 10 bases line up with TRBD1. V was pared by 4 bases and J by 3 bases, with 3 bases of the junction left unmatched. This CDR3 region has 14 residues. Germline V gene data show CDR1 as SNHLY and CDR2 as FYNNEI. This chain's CDR3 is CASSGGDRGYEQYF. The CDR3 DNA sequence: TGTGCCAGCAGTGGGGGGGACAGGGGCTACGAGCAGTACTTC.

Only a few counts were recorded for this clonotype. The chain carries TRBV6-5 and TRBJ1-1; the D gene is possibly TRBD1 (6 bases). The CDR3 has 13 amino acids. CDR1 and CDR2 from the germline V gene are MNHEY and SVGAGI. Trimming took off 2 bases at V and 5 bases at J, with 9 bases between the two ends. DNA for the CDR3: TGTGCCAGCAGTTACACAACAGGGACTGAAGCTTTCTTT. It codes for CASSYTTGTEAFF.

This clonotype came up many times. The chain has TRBV12-3 or TRBV12-4 and TRBJ2-1, with 8 bases matching TRBD2. Germline trimming cut 1 base from V and 2 bases from J; bases unmatched to any gene: 4. The CDR3 totals 16 residues. The CDR3 is CASSLDGGAAYNEQFF. The CDR3 DNA reads TGTGCCAGCAGTTTAGACGGGGGGGCCGCCTACAATGAGCAGTTCTTC.

The gene calls are TRBV5-1 and TRBJ1-1; D not resolved. Trimming stripped 7 bases from V and 0 bases from J, with 13 bases between. The CDR3 is made up of 14 amino acids. The germline V gene has CDR1 SGHRS and CDR2 YFSETQ. The CDR3 DNA is TGCGCCAGCGGCGAACGGACGGTGAACACTGAAGCTTTCTTT. Amino acid sequence: CASGERTVNTEAFF.

In nucleotides, the CDR3 is TGTGCCAGAGGAGGGGGCGCTTTTGGGGCCAACGTCCTGACTTTC. Protein: CARGGGAFGANVLTF. The gene calls are TRBV2 and TRBJ2-6, with D possibly being TRBD1 (7 bases). CDR1 and CDR2 (germline): SNHLY, FYNNEI. This CDR3 is 15 amino acids long. The ends were cut back, 9 bases at V and 3 bases at J, with 15 bases in the middle.

This clonotype was recorded a few times. The rearrangement joins TRBV10-3 to TRBJ2-7; 7 bases agree with TRBD1. The CDR3 covers 13 residues. Unmatched junction bases numbered 1, after V lost 3 bases and J lost 2 bases. CDR1 and CDR2 from the germline V gene are ENHRY and SYGVKD. In DNA, the CDR3 is TGTGCCATCAGTGAAGGACAGGCCTACGAGCAGTACTTC. Encoded protein: CAISEGQAYEQYF.

The table lists this clonotype with many counts. CDR3 sequence: CASSLRRRQLNTEAFF. CDR3 nucleotide sequence: TGTGCCAGCAGCTTAAGAAGGAGGCAATTGAACACTGAAGCTTTCTTT. The chain is built from TRBV13 and TRBJ1-1; D is ambiguous. The CDR3 loop spans 16 amino acids. Germline values: CDR1 PRHDT, CDR2 FYEKMQ (reference sequence). The V end lost 2 bases, the J end lost 0 bases, and 13 bases lay between the germline ends.